These 29 T cell receptor beta chains were sequenced from one sample in a study of blood T cell repertoires in COVID-19. Data came from immunoSEQ multiplex PCR; TCRdb stores just in-frame clones and leaves some out. The sample consists of 65,000 to 90,000 clones, around 88% of them appearing once. The sample comprised peripheral blood. Source of these receptors: a man aged 45-65 years with active COVID-19.

This chain joins TRBV4-3 and TRBJ2-3; 10 bases agree with TRBD2. This CDR3 is 16 amino acids long. V shed 0 bases, J shed 6 bases, and the junction held 6 bases outside the gene matches. Germline assignment: CDR1 LGHNA and CDR2 YSLEER. CDR3 sequence (DNA): TGCGCCAGCAGCCAAGACTTGAGCGGGGGGGAGGATACGCAGTATTTT. Its protein is CASSQDLSGGEDTQYF.

The V gene is TRBV19, the J gene TRBJ2-6; TRBD1 aligns across 9 bases. CDR1 is LNHDA and CDR2 is SQIVND in the germline V gene (reference sequence). CDR3 length equals 16 residues. With 2 bases clipped from V and 4 bases from J, the junction kept 3 bases outside the gene matches. The CDR3: CASSINGQGGANVLTF. CDR3 nucleotide sequence: TGTGCCAGTAGTATAAATGGACAGGGGGGGGCCAACGTCCTGACTTTC.

This clone was observed once. This rearrangement joins TRBV7-2 to TRBJ2-3; perhaps TRBD1 as D (6 bases). Trimming shortened V by 2 bases and J by 0 bases, and 12 bases separated the two germline ends. The V gene's germline CDR1 is SGHTA and CDR2 FQGNSA. The CDR3 covers 16 residues. The CDR3 coding sequence is TGTGCCAGCAGCTTACATCCACAGGGAAGCACAGATACGCAGTATTTT. Translated, it gives CASSLHPQGSTDTQYF.

This CDR3 reads CACLKLTATYEQYF. In nucleotides, the CDR3 is TGTGCCTGCCTTAAATTGACAGCTACCTACGAGCAGTACTTC. V gene TRBV30 combines with J gene TRBJ2-7; D is perhaps TRBD1 (5 bases). CDR1 and CDR2 (germline): GTSNPN, SVGIG (reference sequence). The V end lost 6 bases, the J end lost 2 bases, and 17 bases lay between the germline ends. The CDR3 loop spans 14 amino acids.

CDR3 region: CASSGQGTLYTEAFF. CDR3 sequence (DNA): TGTGCCAGCAGTGGACAGGGGACCTTATACACTGAAGCTTTCTTT. The chain has TRBV7-2 and TRBJ1-1; TRBD1 aligns across 9 bases. The V and J ends lost 6 bases and 3 bases, in that order; junction bases with no gene match: 8. The CDR3 is made up of 15 amino acids. Germline V gene data show CDR1 as SGHTA and CDR2 as FQGNSA.

The DNA of the CDR3 is TGTGCCAGCAGTTTATTATACGGTGGCACAGATACGCAGTATTTT. Protein product: CASSLLYGGTDTQYF. The V call is TRBV28, the J call TRBJ2-3; D unclear. The V end was cut by 1 base, the J end by 1 base, with 9 bases between. CDR1 MDHEN and CDR2 SYDVKM come from the germline V gene. CDR3 length: 15 amino acids. Using reference TRBV28 and TRBJ2-3 for the parts outside the CDR3, the full variable domain is DVKVTQSSRYLVKRTGEKVFLECVQDMDHENMFWYRQDPGLGLRLIYFSYDVKMKEKGDIPEGYSVSREKKERFSLILESASTNQTSMYLCASSLLYGGTDTQYFGPGTRLTVL.

The chain links TRBV27 to TRBJ2-7; no clear D gene. The CDR3 is made up of 17 amino acids. Per germline, CDR1 MNHEY and CDR2 SMNVEV (reference sequence). V was pared by 2 bases and J by 4 bases, with 21 bases between. The CDR3 DNA reads as TGTGCCAGCAGTTTACGGCAGGCACCTTTACAACTTTACGAGCAGTACTTC. It codes for CASSLRQAPLQLYEQYF.

The V and J genes are TRBV28 and TRBJ1-5; D ambiguous. CDR1 is MDHEN and CDR2 is SYDVKM in the germline V gene. V was cut by 3 bases and J by 5 bases, with 8 bases left in between. The CDR3 is 13 residues long. CDR3 DNA sequence: TGTGCCAGCAGTTTTAACAGATATCAGCCCCAGCATTTT. This encodes CASSFNRYQPQHF.

The chain recombines TRBV3-1 (or the pseudogene TRBV3-2) with TRBJ2-7; the match to TRBD1 covers 8 bases. Germline CDR1 LGHDT, CDR2 YNNKEL (reference sequence). Germline trimming cut 1 base from V and 0 bases from J; bases unmatched to any gene: 11. The CDR3 runs 18 residues. The CDR3 spells CASSQVGNRGTSSYEQYF. In nucleotides, the CDR3 is TGTGCCAGCAGCCAAGTCGGAAACAGGGGGACCAGCTCCTACGAGCAGTACTTC.

The chain employs TRBV6-5 and TRBJ1-1; D gene uncertain. The CDR3 covers 13 residues. Germline-derived CDR1 and CDR2 are MNHEY and SVGAGI. V was shortened by 2 bases and J by 7 bases, with 11 bases between the two germline ends. The CDR3 DNA sequence: TGTGCCAGCAGTTACCCTCAGGCGCGTGAAGCTTTCTTT. Its translation is CASSYPQAREAFF.

The V gene is TRBV3-1 (or the pseudogene TRBV3-2), the J gene TRBJ1-1; 10 positions agree with TRBD1. CDR3 size: 14 residues. Unmatched junction bases numbered 5, after V lost 4 bases and J lost 6 bases. The germline CDR1 and CDR2 sequences are LGHDT and YNNKEL (reference sequence). The CDR3 nucleotides are TGTGCCAGCAGCCTTGGGACAGGGGAGGCTGAAGCTTTCTTT. Translation: CASSLGTGEAEAFF.

This chain links TRBV14 with TRBJ1-6, with 10 positions matching TRBD1. The J segment lost 7 bases and the V segment lost 3 bases, leaving 3 bases of the junction unmatched. This CDR3 contains 15 residues. From germline, CDR1 is SGHDN and CDR2 FVKESK. The CDR3: CASSHRDRGNSPLHF. CDR3 bases: TGTGCCAGCAGCCATCGGGACAGGGGAAATTCACCCCTCCACTTT.

The table lists this clone with a count of one. In DNA form, the CDR3 reads TGTGCCAGTGTTTTGGTGGTGGGGGCTGGGCAGCCCCAGCATTTT. It codes for CASVLVVGAGQPQHF. V usage is TRBV6-5 and J usage is TRBJ1-5; weak D call: TRBD1 (6 bases). Germline V lookup: CDR1 MNHEY, CDR2 SVGAGI. This CDR3 has 15 residues. V shed 9 bases and J shed 7 bases, with 22 bases lying between them.

The gene calls are TRBV9 and TRBJ2-3; 14 nucleotides match TRBD2. There are 18 residues in the CDR3. Trimming removed 4 bases from V and 1 base from J; junction bases left unmatched: 8. The germline V gene encodes CDR1 SGDLS and CDR2 YYNGEE. CDR3: CASSPGLAGGFGTDTQYF. The DNA of the CDR3 is TGTGCCAGCAGCCCTGGACTAGCGGGGGGCTTCGGCACAGATACGCAGTATTTT.

This chain uses TRBV27 with TRBJ1-5; the D is unclear. CDR1 and CDR2 (germline): MNHEY, SMNVEV (reference sequence). The V gene lost 2 bases and the J gene lost 1 base, with 3 bases spanning the gap. The CDR3 consists of 13 residues. The CDR3 spells CASSLGSNQPQHF. The CDR3 DNA is TGTGCCAGCAGTTTAGGCAGCAATCAGCCCCAGCATTTT.

This clone was seen only once. V gene TRBV13 combines with J gene TRBJ2-7; TRBD1 matches 7 bases. This CDR3 comprises 16 residues. The trim removed 5 bases at V and 1 base at J, leaving 11 bases unmatched. CDR1 and CDR2 from the germline V gene are PRHDT and FYEKMQ (reference sequence). The DNA for the CDR3 is TGTGCCAGCAGCACCCGACAGGGAGCCACTTCCTACGAGCAGTACTTC. It yields the protein CASSTRQGATSYEQYF.

The chain links TRBV24-1 to TRBJ1-5; D unclear. The CDR3 length is 14 residues. Germline values: CDR1 KGHDR, CDR2 SFDVKD. Trimming stripped 4 bases from V and 3 bases from J, with 9 bases between. The CDR3 region is CATSEKGANQPQHF. The CDR3 DNA sequence: TGTGCCACCAGTGAAAAGGGAGCCAATCAGCCCCAGCATTTT.

The gene calls are TRBV7-9 and TRBJ2-3; D ambiguous. This CDR3 region has 12 residues. V gave up 5 bases and J gave up 3 bases, with 6 bases separating them. Germline CDR1 SEHNR, CDR2 FQNEAQ (reference sequence). The CDR3 region has the DNA TGTGCCAGCAGCGCACTAACAGATACGCAGTATTTT. Translated: CASSALTDTQYF.

The rearrangement links TRBV4-1 to TRBJ1-2; TRBD1 aligns across 10 bases. With V trimmed by 4 bases and J by 8 bases, 10 bases remained unmatched. The CDR3 length is 15 residues. CDR1 and CDR2 (germline): MGHRA, YSYEKL. The CDR3 bases are TGCGCCAGCAGCCGACGGGACAGGGGTGGAGGGGGCTACACCTTC. This translates into CASSRRDRGGGGYTF.

The chain uses TRBV7-9 and TRBJ1-6, with D tentatively TRBD1 (5 bases). This CDR3 is 14 amino acids long. The germline V and J ends were trimmed by 5 bases and 11 bases, with 16 bases remaining between them. Germline lookup yields CDR1 SEHNR and CDR2 FQNEAQ (reference sequence). The CDR3 reads CASSRGDAFAPLHF. The DNA for the CDR3 is TGTGCCAGCAGCCGCGGGGACGCCTTTGCACCCCTCCACTTT. The variable domain in full, completed from reference TRBV7-9 and TRBJ1-6, reads DTGVSQNPRHKITKRGQNVTFRCDPISEHNRLYWYRQTLGQGPEFLTYFQNEAQLEKSRLLSDRFSAERPKGSFSTLEIQRTEQGDSAMYLCASSRGDAFAPLHFGNGTRLTVT.

This clone was seen just once. The chain recombines TRBV4-3 with TRBJ1-1; D is unresolved. CDR1 is LGHNA, CDR2 YSLEER, per germline. The CDR3 loop spans 15 amino acids. Trimming left V 3 bases short and J 0 bases short, with 11 bases between. CDR3 loop: CASSQGPLMNTEAFF. CDR3 coding DNA: TGCGCCAGCAGCCAGGGCCCCCTTATGAACACTGAAGCTTTCTTT.

This chain links TRBV7-2 with TRBJ2-7; tentatively, D is TRBD1 (7 bases). The CDR3 has 15 amino acids. CDR1 SGHTA and CDR2 FQGNSA come from the germline V gene. Trimming left V 6 bases short and J 0 bases short, with 15 bases between. CDR3 nucleotide sequence: TGTGCCAGCAGACCAGGGGGGACAGCCTCCTACGAGCAGTACTTC. It translates to CASRPGGTASYEQYF.

This clone showed up just a few times. This chain connects TRBV28 to TRBJ2-3, with 8 bases lining up with TRBD2. The CDR3 contains 16 residues. Germline V gives CDR1 MDHEN, CDR2 SYDVKM. Trimming at V came to 3 bases and at J to 6 bases, leaving 11 bases not matched to a gene. CDR3 region: CASSFVPSGFRDTQYF. In nucleotides, the CDR3 is TGTGCCAGCAGTTTCGTTCCTAGCGGGTTTCGGGATACGCAGTATTTT.

The chain joins TRBV11-2 to TRBJ1-2; no firm D call. The CDR3 sequence is 17 residues long. Germline V gene sequence: CDR1 SGHAT, CDR2 FQNNGV. V was clipped by 1 base and J by 2 bases, with 17 bases between them. CDR3 in amino acids: CASSLVDPRQQNYGYTF. The CDR3 DNA reads as TGTGCCAGCAGCTTAGTAGATCCGAGACAACAGAACTATGGCTACACCTTC. Drawing the rest from reference TRBV11-2 and TRBJ1-2, the complete variable domain is EAGVAQSPRYKIIEKRQSVAFWCNPISGHATLYWYQQILGQGPKLLIQFQNNGVVDDSQLPKDRFSAERLKGVDSTLKIQPAKLEDSAVYLCASSLVDPRQQNYGYTFGSGTRLTVV.

This chain uses TRBV20-1 with TRBJ2-7, with a weak D call TRBD1 (6 bases). Deletions cut 3 bases from V and 0 bases from J, with 15 bases between. This CDR3 is 15 amino acids long. Germline CDR1 DFQATT, CDR2 SNEGSKA (reference sequence). Here the CDR3 reads CSASAITDSSYEQYF. CDR3 DNA sequence: TGCAGTGCTAGTGCCATCACGGACAGCTCCTACGAGCAGTACTTC.

The V and J genes are TRBV5-1 and TRBJ1-6; no clear D gene. The CDR3 loop spans 14 amino acids. CDR1 is SGHRS, CDR2 YFSETQ, per germline. V was shortened by 2 bases and J by 9 bases, with 12 bases between the two germline ends. CDR3 sequence reads: CASSFFIGLSPLHF. The CDR3 DNA sequence: TGCGCCAGCAGCTTCTTCATAGGACTTTCACCCCTCCACTTT.

V is TRBV19 and J is TRBJ1-6; 10 bases align to TRBD1. V was pared by 4 bases and J by 6 bases, with 9 bases of the junction left unmatched. The germline CDR1 and CDR2 sequences are LNHDA and SQIVND (reference sequence). The CDR3 covers 17 residues. The CDR3 DNA reads TGTGCCAGTAGTACTCGGGACAGGGGACTGATTAATTCACCCCTCCACTTT. Translated, it gives CASSTRDRGLINSPLHF.

This CDR3 is CATSRKQGHLNEQFF. As DNA, the CDR3 is TGTGCCACCAGCAGGAAGCAGGGTCACCTTAATGAGCAGTTCTTC. V gene TRBV15 combines with J gene TRBJ2-1; D may be TRBD1 (5 bases). The V gene lost 3 bases and the J gene lost 7 bases, with 16 bases spanning the gap. CDR3 length: 15 residues. CDR1 LNHNV and CDR2 YYDKDF come from the germline V gene (reference sequence). Together with reference TRBV15 and TRBJ2-1, the CDR3 gives the full variable domain: DAMVIQNPRYQVTQFGKPVTLSCSQTLNHNVMYWYQQKSSQAPKLLFHYYDKDFNNEADTPDNFQSRRPNTSFCFLDIRSPGLGDTAMYLCATSRKQGHLNEQFFGPGTRLTVL.

The rearrangement links TRBV30 to TRBJ2-2, with TRBD1 as a possible D gene (6 bases). Trimming left V 5 bases short and J 0 bases short, with 10 bases between. The CDR3 totals 14 residues. Germline CDR1 reads GTSNPN; CDR2 reads SVGIG (reference sequence). The CDR3 DNA sequence: TGTGCCTGGCGTGACAGGACGAACACCGGGGAGCTGTTTTTT. It yields the protein CAWRDRTNTGELFF.